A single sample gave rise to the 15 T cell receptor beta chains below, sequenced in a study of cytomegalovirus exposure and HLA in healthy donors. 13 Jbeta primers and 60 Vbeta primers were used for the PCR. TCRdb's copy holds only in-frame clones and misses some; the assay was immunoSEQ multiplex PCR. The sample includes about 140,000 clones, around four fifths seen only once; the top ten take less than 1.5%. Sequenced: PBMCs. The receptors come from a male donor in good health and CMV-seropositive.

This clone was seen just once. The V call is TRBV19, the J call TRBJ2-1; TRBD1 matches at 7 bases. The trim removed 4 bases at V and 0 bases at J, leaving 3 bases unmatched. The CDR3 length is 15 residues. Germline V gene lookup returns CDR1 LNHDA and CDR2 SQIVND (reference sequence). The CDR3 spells CASSRGQSSYNEQFF. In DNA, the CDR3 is TGTGCCAGTAGTAGGGGACAGAGCTCCTACAATGAGCAGTTCTTC.

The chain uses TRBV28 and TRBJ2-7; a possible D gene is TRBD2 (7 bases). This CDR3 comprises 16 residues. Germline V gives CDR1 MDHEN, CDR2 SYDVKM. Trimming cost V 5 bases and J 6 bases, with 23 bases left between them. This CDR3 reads CASSDGGGGRAGEQYF. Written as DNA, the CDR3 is TGTGCCAGCAGTGATGGAGGGGGGGGCAGGGCGGGCGAGCAGTACTTC. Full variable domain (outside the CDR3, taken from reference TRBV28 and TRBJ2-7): DVKVTQSSRYLVKRTGEKVFLECVQDMDHENMFWYRQDPGLGLRLIYFSYDVKMKEKGDIPEGYSVSREKKERFSLILESASTNQTSMYLCASSDGGGGRAGEQYFGPGTRLTVT.

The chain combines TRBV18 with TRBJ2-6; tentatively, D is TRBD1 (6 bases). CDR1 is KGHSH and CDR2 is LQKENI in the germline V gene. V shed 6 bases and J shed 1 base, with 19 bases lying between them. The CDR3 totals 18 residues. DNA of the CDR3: TGTGCCAGCTCCCTAGCCAGGGGAAGTTGGTCTGGGGCCAACGTCCTGACTTTC. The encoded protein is CASSLARGSWSGANVLTF.

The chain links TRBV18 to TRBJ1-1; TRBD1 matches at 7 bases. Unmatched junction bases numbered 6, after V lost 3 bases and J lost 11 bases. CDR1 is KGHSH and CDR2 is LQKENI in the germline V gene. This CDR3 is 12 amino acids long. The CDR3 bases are TGTGCCAGCTCACCGACTTTACAGGGGGCTTTCTTT. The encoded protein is CASSPTLQGAFF. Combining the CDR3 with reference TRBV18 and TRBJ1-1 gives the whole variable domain NAGVMQNPRHLVRRRGQEARLRCSPMKGHSHVYWYRQLPEEGLKFMVYLQKENIIDESGMPKERFSAEFPKEGPSILRIQQVVRGDSAAYFCASSPTLQGAFFGQGTRLTVV.

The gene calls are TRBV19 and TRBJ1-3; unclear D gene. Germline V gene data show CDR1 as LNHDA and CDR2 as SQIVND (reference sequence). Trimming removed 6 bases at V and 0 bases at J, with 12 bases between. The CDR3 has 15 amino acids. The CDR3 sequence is CASRELLNSGNTIYF. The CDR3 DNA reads TGTGCCAGTAGGGAGTTACTAAACTCTGGAAACACCATATATTTT.

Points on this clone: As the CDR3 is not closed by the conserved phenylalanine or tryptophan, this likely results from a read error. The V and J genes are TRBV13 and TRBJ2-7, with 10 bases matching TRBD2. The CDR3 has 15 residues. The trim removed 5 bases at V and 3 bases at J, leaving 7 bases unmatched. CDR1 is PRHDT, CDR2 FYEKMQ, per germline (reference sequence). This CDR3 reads CASSHRTSGNYEQYL. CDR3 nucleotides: TGTGCCAGCAGCCACCGGACTAGCGGAAACTACGAGCAGTACCTC.

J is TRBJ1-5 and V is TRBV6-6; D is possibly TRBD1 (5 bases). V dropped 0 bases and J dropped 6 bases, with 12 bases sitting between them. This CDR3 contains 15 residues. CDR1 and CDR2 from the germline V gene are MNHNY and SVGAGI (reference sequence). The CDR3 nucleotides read TGTGCCAGCAGTTACTCGCAGGGTCAGGGTCAGCCCCAGCATTTT. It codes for CASSYSQGQGQPQHF.

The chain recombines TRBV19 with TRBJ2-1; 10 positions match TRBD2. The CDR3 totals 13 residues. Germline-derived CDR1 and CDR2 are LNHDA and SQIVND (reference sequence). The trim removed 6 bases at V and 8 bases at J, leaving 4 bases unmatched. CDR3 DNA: TGTGCCAGTAGAGCGGGAGGGCCGTATGAGCAGTTCTTC. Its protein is CASRAGGPYEQFF.

The CDR3 sequence: CASSPDRPNQPQHF. The CDR3 bases are TGTGCCAGCAGCCCGGACAGACCGAATCAGCCCCAGCATTTT. The V gene is TRBV27, the J gene TRBJ1-5, with D possibly TRBD1 on 6 matching bases. Germline-derived CDR1 and CDR2 are MNHEY and SMNVEV (reference sequence). V lost 6 bases, J lost 4 bases, and 13 bases lay in between. The CDR3 runs to 14 residues.

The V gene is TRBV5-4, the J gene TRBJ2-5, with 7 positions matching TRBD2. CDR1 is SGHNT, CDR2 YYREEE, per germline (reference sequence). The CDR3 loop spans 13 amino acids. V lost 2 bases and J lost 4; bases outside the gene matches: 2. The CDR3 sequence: CASSFVAGETQYF. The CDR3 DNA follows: TGTGCCAGCAGCTTCGTAGCGGGAGAGACCCAGTACTTC.

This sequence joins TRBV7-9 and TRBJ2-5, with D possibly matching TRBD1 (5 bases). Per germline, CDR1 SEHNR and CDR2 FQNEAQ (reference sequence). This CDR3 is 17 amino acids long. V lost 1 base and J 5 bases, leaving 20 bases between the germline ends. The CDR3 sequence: CASSLEGRSTATETQYF. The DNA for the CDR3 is TGTGCCAGCAGCTTAGAGGGGCGGTCTACCGCTACGGAGACCCAGTACTTC.

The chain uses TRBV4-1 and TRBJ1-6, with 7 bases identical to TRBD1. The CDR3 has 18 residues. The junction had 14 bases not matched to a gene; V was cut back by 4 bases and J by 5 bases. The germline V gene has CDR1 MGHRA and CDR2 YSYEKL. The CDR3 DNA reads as TGCGCCAGCAGCCCAGAAACCGACAGGGTAGGGGATAATTCACCCCTCCACTTT. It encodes CASSPETDRVGDNSPLHF.

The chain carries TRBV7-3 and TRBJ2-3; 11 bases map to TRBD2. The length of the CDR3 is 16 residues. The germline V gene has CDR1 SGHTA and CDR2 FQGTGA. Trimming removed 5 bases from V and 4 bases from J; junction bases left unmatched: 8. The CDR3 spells CASSPNSGGASDTQYF. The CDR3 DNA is TGTGCCAGCAGCCCCAATAGCGGGGGGGCCTCAGATACGCAGTATTTT.

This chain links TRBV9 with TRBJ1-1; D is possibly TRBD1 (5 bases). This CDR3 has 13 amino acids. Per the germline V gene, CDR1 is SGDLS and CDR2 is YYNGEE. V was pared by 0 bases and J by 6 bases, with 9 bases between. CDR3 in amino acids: CASSVVGGSEAFF. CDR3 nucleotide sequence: TGTGCCAGCAGCGTAGTCGGGGGGTCTGAAGCTTTCTTT.

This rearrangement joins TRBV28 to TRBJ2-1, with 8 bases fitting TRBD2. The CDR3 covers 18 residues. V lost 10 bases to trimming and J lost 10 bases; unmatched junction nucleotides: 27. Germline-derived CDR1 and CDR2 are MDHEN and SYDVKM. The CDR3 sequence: CATENPLPGTRRSWEQFF. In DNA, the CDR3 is TGTGCCACCGAAAACCCTCTACCCGGGACTAGAAGGAGTTGGGAGCAGTTCTTC.